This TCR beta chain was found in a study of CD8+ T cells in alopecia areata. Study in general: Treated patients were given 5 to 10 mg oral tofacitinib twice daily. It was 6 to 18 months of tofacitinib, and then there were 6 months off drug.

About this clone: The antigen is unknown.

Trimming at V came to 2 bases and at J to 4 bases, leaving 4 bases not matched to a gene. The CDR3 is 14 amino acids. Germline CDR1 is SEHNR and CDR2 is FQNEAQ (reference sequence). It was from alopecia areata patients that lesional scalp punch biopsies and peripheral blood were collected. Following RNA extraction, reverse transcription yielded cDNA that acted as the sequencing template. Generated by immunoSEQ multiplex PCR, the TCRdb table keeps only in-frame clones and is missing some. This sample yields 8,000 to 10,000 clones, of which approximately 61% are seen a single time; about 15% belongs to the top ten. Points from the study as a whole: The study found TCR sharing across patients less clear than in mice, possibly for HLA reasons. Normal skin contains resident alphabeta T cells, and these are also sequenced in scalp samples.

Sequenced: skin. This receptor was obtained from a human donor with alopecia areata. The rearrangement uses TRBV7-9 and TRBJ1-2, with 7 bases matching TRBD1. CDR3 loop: CASSLNRDSYGYTF. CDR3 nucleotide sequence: TGTGCCAGCAGCTTAAACCGGGACAGCTATGGCTACACCTTC.